The rows below give T cell receptor beta chains drawn from one sample of a study of blood T cells in healthy people across ages. TCRdb itself ran the 5' RACE reads through MiXCR, one entry per CDR3 protein. The table has approximately 800,000 distinct CDR3 sequences, 46% seen once. The specimen sequenced was blood. The receptors derive from a man older than 75 in good health. Both conserved end residues are part of each CDR3. The order of the fields is clone size, V gene, J gene, CDR3 protein. Where a row states a size, it is once, few, many or the class of an expanded clone; other rows omit it.

NA	TRBV20-1	TRBJ2-3	CSARETSGGHTDTQYF
few	TRBV7-2	TRBJ2-3	CASSLLAGRDTQYF
few	TRBV6-5	TRBJ2-3	CASSTGRPTDTQYF
NA	TRBV20-1	TRBJ2-7	CSARDGGAPSYEQYF
NA	TRBV28	TRBJ2-3	CASSLELGTGSADTQYF
NA	TRBV5-5	TRBJ2-1	CASSSVPGAYNEQFF
NA	TRBV6-5	TRBJ2-7	CASSYGTGGNEQYF
NA	TRBV28	TRBJ2-4	CASSPSGTGAGNIQYF
NA	TRBV2	TRBJ2-3	CASRADTQYF
NA	TRBV27	TRBJ2-4	CASSLTSGGSVAKNIQYF
many	TRBV30	TRBJ1-5	CAWSTQDGINQPQHF
few	TRBV30	TRBJ2-5	CAWSVIDIGETQYF
many	TRBV20-1	TRBJ2-7	CSASLTSTREQYF
few	TRBV14	TRBJ2-3	CASSPNTYSTDTQYF
NA	TRBV7-2	TRBJ2-1	CASSLWATSGRAFEQFF
few	TRBV6-2/TRBV6-3	TRBJ2-7	CASSNRGLVSYEQYF
NA	TRBV5-8	TRBJ1-6	CASRPAQGNNSPLHF
NA	TRBV4-1	TRBJ2-1	CASSQVSGSSNEQFF
NA	TRBV5-6	TRBJ2-5	CASSLGPPTGLETQYF
many	TRBV29-1	NA	CSVFEEGSREQYF
NA	TRBV20-1	NA	CSARVWGAQNEQYF
few	TRBV25-1	TRBJ1-6	CASSDWTTSPLHF
NA	TRBV20-1	TRBJ2-1	CSASPGLAANNEQFF
NA	TRBV20-1	TRBJ2-3	CSARAPGDTQYF
NA	TRBV25-1	NA	CASSYPGTSGGAEVFYEQYF
NA	TRBV12-3/TRBV12-4	TRBJ2-5	CASSLGGSGSRETQYF
NA	TRBV25-1	TRBJ2-7	CASREETGIRSYEQYF
NA	TRBV24-1	TRBJ2-7	CATSAGSTEQYF
many	TRBV24-1	TRBJ2-1	CATSDPAGLHYNEQFF
NA	TRBV7-8	TRBJ2-6	CASSLKRQTSGANVLTF
many	TRBV20-1	TRBJ2-7	CSAPTAGGKNYEQYF
NA	TRBV7-6	TRBJ2-1	CASSFRGGRLNEQFF
NA	TRBV20-1	TRBJ2-1	CSASVPGAPNEQFF
NA	TRBV24-1	TRBJ2-5	CATSDPGGLAGHEGSQETQYF
NA	TRBV14	TRBJ1-1	CASSQRAGRMNTEAFF